These 10 T cell receptor beta chains were all obtained from the same sample, sequenced in a study of T cell responses to AZD1222 COVID-19 vaccine. Sequencing was performed with immunoSEQ multiplex PCR; in TCRdb, only in-frame clones are kept and a portion is missing. The data show 140,000 to 150,000 clones, 93% seen once. The sequencing here drew on peripheral blood, taken after recovery from COVID-19. The receptors shown here come from an adult who had recovered from COVID-19.

V gene TRBV3-1 (or the pseudogene TRBV3-2) combines with J gene TRBJ2-1; TRBD2 matches at 15 bases. Germline V CDR1 and CDR2: LGHDT, YNNKEL (reference sequence). With 2 bases clipped from V and 9 bases from J, the junction kept 8 bases outside the gene matches. The CDR3 is made up of 17 amino acids. The CDR3 nucleotides are TGTGCCAGCAGCCAACCGGGACTAGCGGGAGGAAGGGGTGAGCAGTTCTTC. As protein: CASSQPGLAGGRGEQFF.

V and J are TRBV7-9 and TRBJ2-1; the match to TRBD2 covers 8 bases. Germline trimming cut 4 bases from V and 10 bases from J; bases unmatched to any gene: 12. Germline lookup yields CDR1 SEHNR and CDR2 FQNEAQ (reference sequence). The CDR3 is 15 amino acids. CDR3 nucleotides: TGTGCCAGCAGCTCCCAGCGGGAGTCGGGGGGAGAGCAGTTCTTC. Encoded protein: CASSSQRESGGEQFF.

The rearrangement joins TRBV28 to TRBJ2-7; D may be TRBD1 (5 bases). V gave up 6 bases and J gave up 3 bases, with 18 bases separating them. Germline-derived CDR1 and CDR2 are MDHEN and SYDVKM. The length of the CDR3 is 15 residues. The CDR3 spells CASSYSHDSFYEQYF. The CDR3 DNA sequence: TGTGCCAGCAGCTACTCCCATGACAGTTTCTACGAGCAGTACTTC.

The chain joins TRBV30 to TRBJ1-5; tentative D call: TRBD1 (6 bases). The CDR3 loop spans 14 amino acids. V was shortened by 0 bases and J by 3 bases, with 9 bases between the two germline ends. Germline V gene sequence: CDR1 GTSNPN, CDR2 SVGIG (reference sequence). The CDR3 bases are TGTGCCTGGAGTGTAGGGGGGTACAATCAGCCCCAGCATTTT. Protein: CAWSVGGYNQPQHF.

The V gene is TRBV9, the J gene TRBJ1-1; possibly TRBD1 for D (6 bases). From germline, CDR1 is SGDLS and CDR2 YYNGEE. The CDR3 length is 16 residues. V was cut by 4 bases and J by 4 bases, with 20 bases left in between. The CDR3 region has the DNA TGTGCCAGCAGCTCCCCCCGTCGAGGGGGAGGCACTGAAGCTTTCTTT. This codes for CASSSPRRGGGTEAFF. The complete variable domain, with remaining parts taken from reference TRBV9 and TRBJ1-1, reads DSGVTQTPKHLITATGQRVTLRCSPRSGDLSVYWYQQSLDQGLQFLIQYYNGEERAKGNILERFSAQQFPDLHSELNLSSLELGDSALYFCASSSPRRGGGTEAFFGQGTRLTVV.

The chain has TRBV7-3 and TRBJ2-3; 7 positions agree with TRBD2. Looked up from germline, CDR1 is SGHTA and CDR2 is FQGTGA. This CDR3 region has 14 residues. The V and J ends lost 6 bases and 5 bases, in that order; junction bases with no gene match: 8. As DNA, the CDR3 is TGTGCCAGCAGTCTGGGAGGCGGGAGAGATACGCAGTATTTT. Amino acids: CASSLGGGRDTQYF.

This clone occurred once. This rearrangement joins TRBV27 to TRBJ1-2, with TRBD1 matching 8 bases. Trimming removed 5 bases from V and 0 bases from J; junction bases left unmatched: 5. This CDR3 comprises 15 residues. Germline V gene lookup returns CDR1 MNHEY and CDR2 SMNVEV (reference sequence). DNA of the CDR3: TGTGCCAGCAGTCCCCGGACAGGGCCTAACTATGGCTACACCTTC. Residues: CASSPRTGPNYGYTF.

The CDR3 protein is CASRRPRSGTEAFF. The CDR3 coding sequence is TGTGCCAGCAGGCGACCCAGGAGTGGCACTGAAGCTTTCTTT. V gene TRBV7-9 combines with J gene TRBJ1-1; D uncertain. Looked up from germline, CDR1 is SEHNR and CDR2 is FQNEAQ (reference sequence). This CDR3 contains 14 residues. V lost 6 bases and J lost 4, with 15 bases in between.

This rearrangement joins TRBV3-1 (or the pseudogene TRBV3-2) to TRBJ2-5; a possible D gene is TRBD2 (5 bases). Germline V gene lookup returns CDR1 LGHDT and CDR2 YNNKEL (reference sequence). Trimming removed 2 bases from V and 2 bases from J, with 12 bases in between. There are 15 residues in the CDR3. The CDR3 nucleotides are TGTGCCAGCAGCCAAAGGCACGGGGATCAAGAGACCCAGTACTTC. Translation: CASSQRHGDQETQYF.

This sequence joins TRBV9 and TRBJ2-2, with D tentatively TRBD1 (6 bases). Trimming shortened V by 4 bases and J by 11 bases, and 21 bases separated the two germline ends. Germline CDR1 SGDLS, CDR2 YYNGEE. The CDR3 totals 15 residues. DNA of the CDR3: TGTGCCAGCAGCCTCCGCCCGATACAGGGATCAGAGCTGTTTTTT. Its protein product is CASSLRPIQGSELFF.